The text below deals with one TCR beta chain. The sample holds other DNA sequences that translate to the same CDR3. Participant age was roughly 18 to 100 years, and participants resided in roughly 24 US areas. Participant-given clinical history determined each cohort assignment. This CDR3 has 13 amino acids. The germline V and J ends were trimmed by 2 bases and 5 bases, with 6 bases remaining between them. CDR1 is MDHEN and CDR2 is SYDVKM in the germline V gene. The record originates from a study of blood T cell repertoires in COVID-19. Using immunoSEQ multiplex PCR, the repertoire was profiled, and TCRdb retains in-frame clones only, with some absent. The sample lists about 160,000 clones; 84% were seen once.

The gene calls are TRBV28 and TRBJ2-2; D may be TRBD2 (6 bases). This clonotype originated in a woman between 50 and 59 years old who had recovered from COVID-19. Sequencing input: PBMCs or T cells enriched from blood (not recorded which). The CDR3 nucleotides read TGTGCCAGCAGTTTACGGGGGACCGGGGAGCTGTTTTTT. As protein: CASSLRGTGELFF.